These 14 T cell receptor beta chains came from one sample sequenced in a study of PD-L1 blockade in urothelial cancer. Time point indicated: peripheral blood 6 weeks after treatment start. Some clones are missing from TCRdb's copy, which holds only in-frame ones; the method was immunoSEQ multiplex PCR. The sample yields fewer than 85,000 clones, roughly 90% seen once. The sample here was PBMCs, taken around atezolizumab (anti-PD-L1) treatment. These receptors were collected from a man in his 60s with urothelial cancer.

The V gene is TRBV2, the J gene TRBJ1-4; possible D gene TRBD1, 6 bases. Germline V lookup: CDR1 SNHLY, CDR2 FYNNEI. V lost 2 bases to trimming and J lost 7 bases, with 11 bases between them. The CDR3 is 14 residues long. The CDR3 loop reads CASSELRGGEKLFF. DNA for the CDR3: TGTGCCAGCAGTGAACTGAGAGGGGGTGAAAAACTGTTTTTT.

The V call is TRBV5-1, the J call TRBJ1-3; no reliable D call. CDR1 and CDR2 from the germline V gene are SGHRS and YFSETQ. The CDR3 contains 17 residues. V was clipped by 4 bases and J by 0 bases, with 17 bases between them. CDR3 nucleotides: TGCGCCAGCAGCCCCGGGAGGAGCTCGTACTCTGGAAACACCATATATTTT. Protein sequence: CASSPGRSSYSGNTIYF.

This chain uses TRBV6-5 with TRBJ2-1; 8 bases match TRBD2. The CDR3 is made up of 15 amino acids. Trimming took 5 bases from V and 4 from J; bases not matched to a gene: 7. Germline CDR1 reads MNHEY; CDR2 reads SVGAGI. The DNA for the CDR3 is TGTGCCAGCAGTACCTATAGCGGGGCTTACAATGAGCAGTTCTTC. Its protein is CASSTYSGAYNEQFF.

This chain links TRBV12-5 with TRBJ2-1, with 8 positions matching TRBD2. Unmatched junction bases numbered 1, after V lost 5 bases and J lost 10 bases. Per germline, CDR1 LGHNT and CDR2 FRNRAP. This CDR3 contains 11 residues. The CDR3 DNA follows: TGTGCTAGTGGTAGGACTAGCGAGCAGTTCTTC. Translating gives CASGRTSEQFF.

J is TRBJ2-1 and V is TRBV7-3; D is perhaps TRBD2 (6 bases). With 5 bases removed from V and 4 bases from J, the gap between germline ends came to 18 bases. The CDR3 is 16 residues long. Germline CDR1 is SGHTA and CDR2 is FQGTGA. CDR3 nucleotide sequence: TGTGCCAGCAGCCAAGGAGGGCACTTCGGATACAATGAGCAGTTCTTC. Translated, it gives CASSQGGHFGYNEQFF.

The V gene is TRBV30, the J gene TRBJ2-2, with 14 nucleotides matching TRBD2. From germline, CDR1 is GTSNPN and CDR2 SVGIG (reference sequence). After removal of 2 bases from V and 8 bases from J, the junction contained 1 base not matched to a gene. CDR3 length: 14 amino acids. Written as DNA, the CDR3 is TGTGCCTGGAGTCGACTAGCGGGAGGGGGGGAGCTGTTTTTT. This codes for CAWSRLAGGGELFF.

The V gene is TRBV4-1, the J gene TRBJ2-2; 10 nucleotides align to TRBD2. J gave up 3 bases and V 3 bases, and 4 bases lay outside the gene matches. Germline V lookup: CDR1 MGHRA, CDR2 YSYEKL. This CDR3 region has 16 residues. The CDR3 sequence: CASSHGLAAYTGELFF. For the CDR3, the DNA is TGCGCCAGCAGCCACGGACTAGCGGCCTACACCGGGGAGCTGTTTTTT.

CDR3 protein: CATSPRRGGAGGYTF. The CDR3 coding sequence is TGTGCCACCAGCCCACGCCGCGGGGGGGCGGGTGGCTACACCTTC. The chain recombines TRBV15 with TRBJ1-2, with a possible D match to TRBD1 (6 bases). Germline V gives CDR1 LNHNV, CDR2 YYDKDF (reference sequence). Trimming removed 5 bases from V and 7 bases from J, with 20 bases in between. CDR3 length equals 15 residues.

The V gene is TRBV6-1, the J gene TRBJ1-2; D may be TRBD1 (6 bases). V was pared by 3 bases and J by 5 bases, with 16 bases between. The CDR3 contains 15 residues. The V gene's germline CDR1 is MNHNS and CDR2 SASEGT. CDR3 in amino acids: CASSDPSGDWYGYTF. The DNA of the CDR3 is TGTGCCAGCAGTGATCCTTCAGGGGATTGGTATGGCTACACCTTC.

The chain employs TRBV10-3 and TRBJ2-2, with 7 nucleotides matching TRBD1. With V trimmed by 5 bases and J by 7 bases, 7 bases remained unmatched. Germline CDR1 ENHRY, CDR2 SYGVKD. This CDR3 spans 14 amino acids. The CDR3 sequence: CAISTGVSVGELFF. The CDR3 DNA reads as TGTGCCATCAGTACAGGGGTTTCGGTCGGGGAGCTGTTTTTT.

This clone has just one count. CDR3 loop: CASSWGAVRTGELFF. DNA for the CDR3: TGTGCCAGCAGCTGGGGCGCAGTCCGCACCGGGGAGCTGTTTTTT. The chain recombines TRBV7-3 with TRBJ2-2, with D tentatively TRBD1 (5 bases). The germline gives CDR1 SGHTA, CDR2 FQGTGA. Trimming shortened V by 4 bases and J by 4 bases, and 13 bases separated the two germline ends. There are 15 residues in the CDR3.

The chain links TRBV9 to TRBJ2-7; the match to TRBD2 covers 8 bases. The CDR3 is 17 amino acids. Germline V lookup: CDR1 SGDLS, CDR2 YYNGEE. V was pared by 4 bases and J by 2 bases, with 14 bases of the junction left unmatched. Here the CDR3 DNA reads TGTGCCAGCAGCCCCTCGCCGGGACTAGATTTGACCTACGAGCAGTACTTC. Translating it yields CASSPSPGLDLTYEQYF.

The chain combines TRBV27 with TRBJ1-3; TRBD1 is a possible D gene (6 bases). Deletions cut 5 bases from V and 2 bases from J, with 13 bases between. The CDR3 has 15 residues. Germline CDR1 reads MNHEY; CDR2 reads SMNVEV (reference sequence). In nucleotides, the CDR3 is TGTGCCAGCAGTATCCGAGGGGGAGCTGGAAACACCATATATTTT. It codes for CASSIRGGAGNTIYF.

The rearrangement links TRBV28 to TRBJ1-5, with 9 bases aligning to TRBD1. Per germline, CDR1 MDHEN and CDR2 SYDVKM. The CDR3 has 15 residues. V shed 5 bases, J shed 4 bases, and the junction held 6 bases outside the gene matches. Written as DNA, the CDR3 is TGTGCCAGCAGTACCGGGACAGGGTGGAATCAGCCCCAGCATTTT. Its protein is CASSTGTGWNQPQHF.